Each of the 7 T cell receptor beta chains below was sequenced from the same sample in a study of blood T cell repertoires in COVID-19. Clones were read by immunoSEQ multiplex PCR, and TCRdb kept only the in-frame ones, dropping some. The data hold hundreds of thousands of clones, with about 90% observed a single time. Input material: PBMCs or T cells enriched from blood (not recorded which). The receptors shown here come from a woman aged 30 to 39 who had recovered from COVID-19.

This clone showed up just once. The J gene is TRBJ1-1, the V gene TRBV15, with TRBD1 matching over 11 bases. V lost 2 bases to trimming and J lost 12 bases; unmatched junction nucleotides: 8. CDR1 is LNHNV, CDR2 YYDKDF, per germline (reference sequence). The CDR3 runs to 14 residues. The CDR3 DNA is TGTGCCACCAGCAGATTGGCTGGACAGGGGGCCCCTTTCTTT. Its translation is CATSRLAGQGAPFF.

The chain employs TRBV27 and TRBJ2-3, with D tentatively TRBD1 (6 bases). V lost 7 bases and J 4 bases, leaving 18 bases between the germline ends. This CDR3 spans 15 amino acids. Germline V gene lookup returns CDR1 MNHEY and CDR2 SMNVEV (reference sequence). The CDR3 is CASNPLGASADTQYF. The CDR3 DNA reads as TGTGCCAGCAACCCGCTGGGGGCCTCGGCAGATACGCAGTATTTT.

The gene calls are TRBV18 and TRBJ2-1, with no clear D. V shed 2 bases and J shed 0 bases, with 5 bases lying between them. The CDR3 is 14 amino acids. Germline CDR1 is KGHSH and CDR2 is LQKENI. Written as DNA, the CDR3 is TGTGCCAGCTCACCATTGTACTCCTACAATGAGCAGTTCTTC. It encodes CASSPLYSYNEQFF.

This clone was detected only once. This may stem from a read error, because a much larger clone lies one nucleotide away. V and J are TRBV5-1 and TRBJ1-1; 10 bases align to TRBD1. CDR1 and CDR2 (germline): SGHRS, YFSETQ. The CDR3 runs to 14 residues. The V and J ends lost 0 bases and 4 bases, in that order; junction bases with no gene match: 0. CDR3 protein: CASSLGTGGTEAFF. CDR3 nucleotides: TGCGCCAGCAGCTTGGGGACAGGGGGCACTGAAGCTTTCTTT.

The chain uses TRBV7-9 and TRBJ2-2; D is unclear. The V gene's germline CDR1 is SEHNR and CDR2 FQNEAQ (reference sequence). The CDR3 covers 15 residues. Trimming cost V 5 bases and J 0 bases, with 10 bases left between them. CDR3 residues: CASSIFDSNTGELFF. The CDR3 DNA sequence: TGTGCCAGCAGCATTTTCGACTCGAACACCGGGGAGCTGTTTTTT.

The V and J genes are TRBV6-5 and TRBJ1-6; D is ambiguous. Trimming removed 6 bases from V and 3 bases from J, with 9 bases in between. The V gene's germline CDR1 is MNHEY and CDR2 SVGAGI. The CDR3 extends over 14 amino acids. CDR3 sequence (DNA): TGTGCCAGCAGGCCCTATGACTATAATTCACCCCTCCACTTT. Protein product: CASRPYDYNSPLHF.

This clone has just one count. The CDR3 reads CAITGSGPGEQYF. CDR3 sequence (DNA): TGTGCCATCACAGGTAGTGGTCCTGGCGAGCAGTACTTC. V gene TRBV10-3 combines with J gene TRBJ2-7; D is ambiguous. In germline, CDR1 is ENHRY, CDR2 SYGVKD. Trimming pared 7 bases from V and 6 bases from J, leaving 16 bases between. The CDR3 runs to 13 residues.